This entry features one T cell receptor (beta chain) sequence. Its antigen is as yet unknown. The sample originates from a study of vaccination effects on CD4 cells after COVID-19. Study background: Researchers obtained post-vaccine samples at a median of 72 days past the second dose.

Assay: immunoSEQ multiplex PCR; the TCRdb copy retains only in-frame clones and omits some. The table lists about 24,000 clones, 81% of them singletons, with approximately 5.1% in the top ten. Trimming removed 5 bases from V and 4 bases from J, with 22 bases in between. The CDR3 consists of 17 residues. Germline CDR1 SGHNT, CDR2 YENEEA. Antigen-specific CD4+ T cells were first expanded with viral peptide pools by the ViraFEST assay and only then sequenced. Isolation of CD4+ T cells took place after about 10 days of culture. BNT162b2 vaccine or mRNA-1273 vaccine was given to participants in two doses. At days 3 and 7, half of the medium was exchanged for IL-2 medium.

J is TRBJ2-3 and V is TRBV11-3, with D maybe TRBD1 (6 bases). The sequence came from a human donor who received a COVID-19 vaccine. Some clones in this sample may be carry-over from other donors' samples. The sequencing here drew on CD4+ T cells from PBMCs cultured with SARS-CoV-2 spike peptides, taken after COVID-19 vaccination. The CDR3 reads CASSIRPVQGLPDTQYF. DNA for the CDR3: TGTGCCAGCAGCATTAGACCGGTACAGGGTTTACCAGATACGCAGTATTTT.